What follows are 30 T cell receptor beta chains derived from one specimen sequenced in a study of T cells in Graves' hyperthyroidism and ophthalmopathy. TCR beta CDR3 region amplification was performed from RNA transcripts. The TCR CDR3 first-round RT-PCR relied on the HTBI primer set. MiXCR, applied by TCRdb to the multiplex PCR reads, yields one record per CDR3 protein. The profile covers over 150,000 distinct CDR3 sequences, with about a sixth appearing a single time and roughly 50% taken by the ten largest. The sequenced material came from blood. Receptor source: a woman in her 50s with Graves' hyperthyroidism.

This clonotype appeared many times. This sequence joins TRBV4-1 and TRBJ1-1; D is possibly TRBD1 (5 bases). The CDR3 is 14 amino acids. Between the trimmed V and J ends, which lost 1 base and 7 bases, there was a span of 13 bases. Germline CDR1 is MGHRA and CDR2 is YSYEKL. CDR3 residues: CASSQAVRGNEAFF. CDR3 nucleotide sequence: TGCGCCAGCAGCCAAGCGGTCCGGGGGAATGAAGCTTTCTTT.

This clonotype was counted ten times or more. CDR3 amino acids: CAISRSTGTNTEAFF. The DNA for the CDR3 is TGTGCCATCAGTCGCTCGACAGGGACGAACACTGAAGCTTTCTTT. The rearrangement joins TRBV10-3 to TRBJ1-1, with 7 bases identical to TRBD1. Trimming cost V 5 bases and J 1 base; bases outside gene matches: 7. The CDR3 runs to 15 residues. Per germline, CDR1 ENHRY and CDR2 SYGVKD.

This clonotype was recorded a few times. The CDR3 region has the DNA TGTGCCAGCTCACTGACCGAGTACAATGAGCAGTTCTTC. Protein product: CASSLTEYNEQFF. The chain uses TRBV18 and TRBJ2-1; no reliable D call. CDR3 size: 13 residues. Germline V gives CDR1 KGHSH, CDR2 LQKENI. The V gene lost 4 bases and the J gene lost 4 bases, with 8 bases spanning the gap.

With respect to this clonotype: This may stem from a read error, because a much larger clone lies one nucleotide away. V is TRBV27 and J is TRBJ1-5; D is undetermined. The J call may be incorrect, as the DNA end agrees better with TRBJ2-3. This CDR3 has 14 amino acids. Germline V gives CDR1 MNHEY, CDR2 SMNVEV (reference sequence). CDR3 coding DNA: TGTGCCAGCAGTTTATTCTTCGGCAATCAGCCCCAGTATTTT. It encodes CASSLFFGNQPQYF.

This chain uses TRBV3-1 with TRBJ1-1, with D perhaps TRBD1 (5 bases). There are 15 residues in the CDR3. Germline V gives CDR1 LGHDT, CDR2 YNNKEL (reference sequence). Trimming removed 4 bases at V and 0 bases at J, with 12 bases between. The CDR3, as DNA: TGTGCCAGCAGCCCAGACAGAGCCATGAACACTGAAGCTTTCTTT. Residues: CASSPDRAMNTEAFF.

The chain couples TRBV14 to TRBJ2-1; TRBD1 matches 7 bases. Germline CDR1 reads SGHDN; CDR2 reads FVKESK. V lost 0 bases to trimming and J lost 9 bases; unmatched junction nucleotides: 2. This CDR3 has 13 amino acids. The CDR3 DNA reads as TGTGCCAGCAGCCAAGACTGGACAGGTGAGCAGTTCTTC. Translated: CASSQDWTGEQFF.

As concerns this clonotype: A much larger clone differs from this one at a single base, so this may be a read error. The rearrangement uses TRBV7-9 and TRBJ2-1; weak D call: TRBD2 (5 bases). This CDR3 comprises 15 residues. Germline CDR1 is SEHNR and CDR2 is FQNEAQ (reference sequence). The CDR3 sequence: CASSSKGLLYNERFF. CDR3 sequence (DNA): TGTGCCAGCAGCTCTAAAGGACTTCTCTACAATGAGCGGTTCTTC.

In this sample, this clonotype turned up many times. The rearrangement links TRBV5-1 to TRBJ2-3; D remains unclear. V lost 5 bases, J lost 1 base, and 11 bases lay in between. Germline values: CDR1 SGHRS, CDR2 YFSETQ. CDR3 size: 14 residues. CDR3 nucleotides: TGCGCCAGCAGACCGCCCGACGGCACAGATACGCAGTATTTT. Encoded protein: CASRPPDGTDTQYF. The entire variable domain, with the rest obtained from reference TRBV5-1 and TRBJ2-3, is as follows: KAGVTQTPRYLIKTRGQQVTLSCSPISGHRSVSWYQQTPGQGLQFLFEYFSETQRNKGNFPGRFSGRQFSNSRSEMNVSTLELGDSALYLCASRPPDGTDTQYFGPGTRLTVL.

V and J are TRBV19 and TRBJ1-3; D unclear. The CDR3 is 13 residues long. Deletions cut 4 bases from V and 0 bases from J, with 4 bases between. Germline values: CDR1 LNHDA, CDR2 SQIVND (reference sequence). The DNA of the CDR3 is TGTGCCAGTAGTACCGTCTCTGGAAACACCATATATTTT. Translated, it gives CASSTVSGNTIYF.

This clonotype was seen repeatedly, ten times or more. This chain links TRBV27 with TRBJ2-2, with a weak D call TRBD1 (6 bases). Per the germline V gene, CDR1 is MNHEY and CDR2 is SMNVEV (reference sequence). V was clipped by 1 base and J by 0 bases, with 6 bases between them. This CDR3 is built from 15 residues. The CDR3 sequence: CASSLWTANTGELFF. CDR3 DNA sequence: TGTGCCAGCAGTTTATGGACAGCGAACACCGGGGAGCTGTTTTTT.

This clonotype occurred many times. The chain links TRBV7-3 to TRBJ1-1; no definite D call. V gave up 2 bases and J gave up 0 bases, with 10 bases separating them. CDR3 length: 15 residues. The germline V gene encodes CDR1 SGHTA and CDR2 FQGTGA. In nucleotides, the CDR3 is TGTGCCAGCAGCTTATTTCGGAGTATGAACACTGAAGCTTTCTTT. This translates into CASSLFRSMNTEAFF.

This clonotype was counted ten times or more. The V call is TRBV7-8, the J call TRBJ1-1, with D possibly being TRBD1 (6 bases). Trimming removed 0 bases from V and 0 bases from J, with 11 bases in between. Looked up from germline, CDR1 is SGHVS and CDR2 is FQNEAQ. The CDR3 contains 16 residues. CDR3 DNA sequence: TGTGCCAGCAGCTTAGCGGGACAAGATTTGAACACTGAAGCTTTCTTT. It specifies CASSLAGQDLNTEAFF.

As regards this clonotype: At one end the junction does not follow the germline gene, possibly because of a read error. The V gene is TRBV5-1, the J gene TRBJ2-1; D possibly corresponds to TRBD2 (5 bases). The CDR3 runs to 16 residues. Germline CDR1 and CDR2: SGHRS and YFSETQ. The CDR3 spells CASSFNQRSSYNGQFF. The CDR3 DNA follows: TGCGCCAGCAGCTTTAACCAGCGGAGCTCCTACAATGGGCAGTTCTTC.

This clonotype was seen only a few times. The V call is TRBV10-1, the J call TRBJ1-1; 7 bases line up with TRBD1. Germline CDR1 WNHNN, CDR2 SYGVQD (reference sequence). The CDR3 consists of 14 residues. V shed 6 bases and J 10 bases; nucleotides not matched to a gene: 14. The CDR3 region has the DNA TGCGCCAGCAGCCGGGACAGATTACCACTTCGAGCTTTCTTT. It is translated as CASSRDRLPLRAFF.

This clonotype has a handful of counts. The chain combines TRBV2 with TRBJ2-5; perhaps TRBD1 as D (6 bases). Looked up from germline, CDR1 is SNHLY and CDR2 is FYNNEI. Trimming stripped 9 bases from V and 2 bases from J, with 13 bases between. The CDR3 consists of 13 residues. This CDR3 is CARRMTGQETQYF. The DNA for the CDR3 is TGTGCCAGACGAATGACAGGACAAGAGACCCAGTACTTC.

This clonotype was observed many times. This CDR3 reads CASSLSDRVGADTQYF. In nucleotides, the CDR3 is TGTGCCAGCTCACTCTCGGACAGGGTAGGCGCAGATACGCAGTATTTT. J is TRBJ2-3 and V is TRBV18, with 8 bases matching TRBD1. The CDR3 is 16 amino acids. Germline-derived CDR1 and CDR2 are KGHSH and LQKENI. Germline trimming cut 4 bases from V and 4 bases from J; bases unmatched to any gene: 10. The variable domain in full, completed from reference TRBV18 and TRBJ2-3, reads NAGVMQNPRHLVRRRGQEARLRCSPMKGHSHVYWYRQLPEEGLKFMVYLQKENIIDESGMPKERFSAEFPKEGPSILRIQQVVRGDSAAYFCASSLSDRVGADTQYFGPGTRLTVL.

This clonotype was seen a handful of times. Here the CDR3 DNA reads TGCAGTGCTAGAGAATTCGGAACGGACTATGGCTACACCTTC. Residues: CSAREFGTDYGYTF. V gene TRBV20-1 combines with J gene TRBJ1-2; no clear D. V lost 0 bases and J 3 bases, leaving 11 bases between the germline ends. The CDR3 spans 14 residues. Germline assignment: CDR1 DFQATT and CDR2 SNEGSKA (reference sequence).

The chain couples TRBV3-1 to TRBJ1-5; a possible D gene is TRBD1 (5 bases). V gave up 1 base and J gave up 0 bases, with 19 bases separating them. CDR1 LGHDT and CDR2 YNNKEL come from the germline V gene (reference sequence). This CDR3 comprises 19 residues. The CDR3 here is CASSQVQGTLHHSNQPQHF. The DNA of the CDR3 is TGTGCCAGCAGCCAAGTTCAGGGAACACTACATCATAGCAATCAGCCCCAGCATTTT.

This clonotype was seen repeatedly, ten times or more. This sequence joins TRBV12-3 or TRBV12-4 and TRBJ2-1; 9 nucleotides match TRBD2. Trimming at V came to 5 bases and at J to 4 bases, leaving 6 bases not matched to a gene. The CDR3 sequence is 15 residues long. The CDR3 here is CASSAGTSFYNEQFF. The DNA for the CDR3 is TGTGCCAGCAGTGCCGGGACTAGCTTTTACAATGAGCAGTTCTTC.

The rearrangement uses TRBV19 and TRBJ2-4, with D tentatively TRBD1 or TRBD2 (5 bases each). This CDR3 has 17 residues. Germline loops: CDR1 LNHDA, CDR2 SQIVND (reference sequence). Trimming took 7 bases from V and 7 from J, leaving 26 bases between them. This chain's CDR3 is CASTPTWGFANYNIQYF. CDR3 DNA sequence: TGTGCCAGTACCCCCACCTGGGGGTTCGCAAACTATAACATTCAGTACTTC.

The chain is built from TRBV6-5 and TRBJ1-3, with a possible D match to TRBD1 (5 bases). The length of the CDR3 is 14 residues. The V and J ends lost 4 bases and 2 bases respectively, with 9 bases between them. CDR1 and CDR2 from the germline V gene are MNHEY and SVGAGI. In DNA, the CDR3 is TGTGCCAGCAGTTTCGACAGTGCTGGAAACACCATATATTTT. It encodes CASSFDSAGNTIYF.

The genes are TRBV3-2 and TRBJ2-5. TRBV3-2 is given as a pseudogene. The CDR3 totals 14 residues. The CDR3 loop reads CASSQERWQETQYF. The CDR3 DNA reads TGTGCCAGCAGCCAAGAACGATGGCAAGAGACCCAGTACTTC.

This clonotype was recorded many times. V usage is TRBV7-2 and J usage is TRBJ2-1; D not certain. The CDR3 totals 12 residues. Between the trimmed V and J ends, which lost 3 bases and 9 bases, there was a span of 9 bases. Germline V gene sequence: CDR1 SGHTA, CDR2 FQGNSA. The CDR3 protein is CASSFTVPEQFF. The CDR3 DNA is TGTGCCAGCAGCTTTACGGTCCCTGAGCAGTTCTTC.

V and J are TRBV20-1 and TRBJ2-7; D unclear. The CDR3 runs to 11 residues. Germline V lookup: CDR1 DFQATT, CDR2 SNEGSKA (reference sequence). The ends were cut back, 3 bases at V and 4 bases at J, with 7 bases in the middle. The CDR3 DNA reads TGCAGTGCTAGTGGATTGTACGAGCAGTACTTC. It yields the protein CSASGLYEQYF.

This clonotype has ten or more counts. V and J are TRBV14 and TRBJ1-4; D is uncertain. The V end lost 2 bases, the J end lost 1 base, and 5 bases lay between the germline ends. The CDR3 totals 14 residues. CDR1 and CDR2 (germline): SGHDN, FVKESK. The CDR3 region is CASSQRLTNEKLFF. In DNA form, the CDR3 reads TGTGCCAGCAGCCAACGATTAACTAATGAAAAACTGTTTTTT.

This chain uses TRBV7-2 with TRBJ2-1; 13 positions match TRBD2. J was trimmed by 4 bases and V by 4 bases; bases with no gene match: 4. From germline, CDR1 is SGHTA and CDR2 FQGNSA. This CDR3 has 16 residues. In DNA, the CDR3 is TGTGCCAGCAGCTCGGGGGGACTAGCGGGGTACAATGAGCAGTTCTTC. Translating it yields CASSSGGLAGYNEQFF.

In its sample, this clonotype was seen a few times. The gene calls are TRBV27 and TRBJ1-1; TRBD1 matches at 7 bases. The germline gives CDR1 MNHEY, CDR2 SMNVEV (reference sequence). V lost 0 bases, J lost 10 bases, and 2 bases stayed unmatched. The CDR3 is 12 amino acids. DNA for the CDR3: TGTGCCAGCAGTTTATCGACAGGGAGAGCTTTCTTT. Its protein product is CASSLSTGRAFF.

This clonotype was found many times. V and J are TRBV11-2 and TRBJ1-1; D is unresolved. The V and J ends lost 2 bases and 3 bases respectively, with 7 bases between them. The CDR3 runs to 13 residues. The V gene's germline CDR1 is SGHAT and CDR2 FQNNGV. In DNA form, the CDR3 reads TGTGCCAGCAGCTTATCAGATTACACTGAAGCTTTCTTT. This encodes CASSLSDYTEAFF.

The J gene is TRBJ1-2, the V gene TRBV3-1; D unclear. This CDR3 spans 15 amino acids. From germline, CDR1 is LGHDT and CDR2 YNNKEL (reference sequence). Deletions cut 1 base from V and 7 bases from J, with 16 bases between. CDR3 in DNA: TGTGCCAGCAGCCAAGCTGGCGCGGTACGGGCTGGCTACACCTTC. This codes for CASSQAGAVRAGYTF.

This clonotype occurred many times. The J gene is TRBJ2-7, the V gene TRBV20-1; D is unclear. The CDR3 is 12 residues long. Trimming removed 3 bases at V and 2 bases at J, with 8 bases between. Germline loops: CDR1 DFQATT, CDR2 SNEGSKA (reference sequence). The CDR3 is CSASPRTYEQYF. The CDR3 coding sequence is TGCAGTGCTAGCCCCAGGACCTACGAGCAGTACTTC.